Below, one T cell receptor (beta chain) is given with its context. Its antigen is unknown. Profiled with immunoSEQ multiplex PCR; TCRdb holds only in-frame clones, not every one. The table has around 90,000 clones, about 91% seen once. The source of the sample is a study of OX40 agonist ivuxolimab in advanced cancers. Study background: Partial response was recorded in three patients: one hepatocellular carcinoma and two cutaneous melanoma cases.

The germline gives CDR1 LNHDA, CDR2 SQIVND (reference sequence). The V and J ends lost 6 bases and 0 bases, in that order; junction bases with no gene match: 3. The CDR3 is made up of 15 amino acids. Study-level findings and limits: At 0.1 to 3.0 mg/kg and by week 6, clonal expansion occurred in CD4+ and CD8+ blood T cells. Researchers report that CD8+ T cells had, on average, more expanded clones than CD4+. Specificity for antigen went undetermined in the expanded peripheral T cells.

The receptor was isolated from an adult with an advanced solid tumor such as melanoma, head and neck, liver or kidney cancer. The material was CD4+ or CD8+ T cells sorted from blood, obtained in a trial of the OX40 agonist ivuxolimab. J is TRBJ2-3 and V is TRBV19, with 10 positions matching TRBD2. The CDR3 nucleotides are TGTGCCAGTAGCCAGACTAGCGGGAGCACAGATACGCAGTATTTT. This translates into CASSQTSGSTDTQYF.